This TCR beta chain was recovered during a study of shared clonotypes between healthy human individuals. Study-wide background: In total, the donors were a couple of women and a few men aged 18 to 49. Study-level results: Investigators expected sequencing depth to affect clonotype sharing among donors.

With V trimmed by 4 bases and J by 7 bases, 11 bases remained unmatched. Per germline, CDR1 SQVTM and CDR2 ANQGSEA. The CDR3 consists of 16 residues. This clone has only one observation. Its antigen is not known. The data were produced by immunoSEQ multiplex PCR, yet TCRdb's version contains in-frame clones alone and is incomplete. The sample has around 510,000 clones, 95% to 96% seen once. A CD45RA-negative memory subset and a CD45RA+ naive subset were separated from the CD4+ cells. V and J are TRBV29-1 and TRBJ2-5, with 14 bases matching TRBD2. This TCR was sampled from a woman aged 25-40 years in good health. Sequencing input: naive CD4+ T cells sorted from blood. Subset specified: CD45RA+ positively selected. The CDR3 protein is CSVARGTSGSRRTQYF. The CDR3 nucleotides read TGCAGCGTTGCCCGAGGGACTAGCGGGAGTCGGAGGACCCAGTACTTC. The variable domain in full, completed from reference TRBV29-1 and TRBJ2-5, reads SAVISQKPSRDICQRGTSLTIQCQVDSQVTMMFWYRQQPGQSLTLIATANQGSEATYESGFVIDKFPISRPNLTFSTLTVSNMSPEDSSIYLCSVARGTSGSRRTQYFGPGTRLLVL.